This paragraph reports one T cell receptor beta chain. The antigen is undetermined. The data originate from a study of shared clonotypes between healthy human individuals. Study information: Two women and a few men aged 18 to 49 made up the donors. Study conclusions and caveats: Lower generation probabilities were found for non-shared clonotypes than for those shared by all four donors.

V was shortened by 7 bases and J by 2 bases, with 14 bases between the two germline ends. This CDR3 contains 14 residues. Germline V lookup: CDR1 SGHTA, CDR2 FQGNSA. Every one of the donors was a Caucasian adult that lived in Nashville, Tennessee. Here immunoSEQ multiplex PCR was the method, and the copy in TCRdb shows in-frame clones only, minus some. The sample consists of millions of clones, about 95% of them appearing once. The rearrangement uses TRBV7-2 and TRBJ1-2; D call uncertain. Sequences were obtained from naive CD4+ T cells sorted from blood. The subset was: CD45RA+ positively selected. The TCR originated in a man between 18 and 35 years old in good health. The CDR3 region is CASTFSGGNYGYTF. The CDR3 DNA is TGTGCCAGCACTTTTTCGGGAGGCAACTATGGCTACACCTTC.